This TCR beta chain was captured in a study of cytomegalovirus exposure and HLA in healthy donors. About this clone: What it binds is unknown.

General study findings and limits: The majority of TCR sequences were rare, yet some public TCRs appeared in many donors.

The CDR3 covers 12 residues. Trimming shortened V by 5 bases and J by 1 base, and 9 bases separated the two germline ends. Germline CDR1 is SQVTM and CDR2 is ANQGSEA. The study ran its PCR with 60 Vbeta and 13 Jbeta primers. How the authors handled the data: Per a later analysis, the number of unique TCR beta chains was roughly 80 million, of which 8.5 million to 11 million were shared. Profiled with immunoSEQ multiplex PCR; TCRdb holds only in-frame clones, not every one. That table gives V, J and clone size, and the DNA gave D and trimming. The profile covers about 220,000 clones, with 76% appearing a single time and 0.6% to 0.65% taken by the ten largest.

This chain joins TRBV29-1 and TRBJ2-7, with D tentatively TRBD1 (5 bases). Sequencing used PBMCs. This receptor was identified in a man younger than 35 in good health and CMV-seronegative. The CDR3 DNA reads TGCAGCGTTAGAGACAGTTCCTACGAGCAGTACTTC. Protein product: CSVRDSSYEQYF.